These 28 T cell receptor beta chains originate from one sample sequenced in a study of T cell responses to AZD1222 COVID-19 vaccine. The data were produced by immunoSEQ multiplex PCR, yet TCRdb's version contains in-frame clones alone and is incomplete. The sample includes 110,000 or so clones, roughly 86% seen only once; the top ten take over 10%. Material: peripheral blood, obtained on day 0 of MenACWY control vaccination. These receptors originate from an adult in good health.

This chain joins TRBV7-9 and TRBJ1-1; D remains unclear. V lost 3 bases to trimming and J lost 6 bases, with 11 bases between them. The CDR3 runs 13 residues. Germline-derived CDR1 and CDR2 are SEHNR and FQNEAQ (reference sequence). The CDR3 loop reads CASSFEDLPEAFF. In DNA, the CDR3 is TGTGCCAGCAGCTTTGAGGACCTTCCTGAAGCTTTCTTT.

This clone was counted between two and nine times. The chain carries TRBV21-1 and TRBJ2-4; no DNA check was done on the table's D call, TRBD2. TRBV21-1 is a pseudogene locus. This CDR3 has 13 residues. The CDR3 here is CASSKGPVNIQYF. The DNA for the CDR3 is TGTGCCAGCAGCAAAGGCCCGGTAAACATTCAGTACTTC.

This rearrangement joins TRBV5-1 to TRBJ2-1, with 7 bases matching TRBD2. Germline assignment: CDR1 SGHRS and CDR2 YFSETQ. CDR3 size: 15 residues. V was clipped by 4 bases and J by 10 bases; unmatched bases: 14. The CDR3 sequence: CASSPEGSGVEEQFF. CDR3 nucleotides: TGCGCCAGCAGCCCGGAGGGGAGCGGGGTCGAGGAGCAGTTCTTC.

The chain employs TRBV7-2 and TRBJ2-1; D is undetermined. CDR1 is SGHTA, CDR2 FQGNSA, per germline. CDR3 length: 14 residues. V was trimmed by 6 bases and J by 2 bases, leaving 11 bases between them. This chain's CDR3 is CASSPLRPYNEQFF. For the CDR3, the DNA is TGTGCCAGCAGTCCCCTGAGGCCCTACAATGAGCAGTTCTTC.

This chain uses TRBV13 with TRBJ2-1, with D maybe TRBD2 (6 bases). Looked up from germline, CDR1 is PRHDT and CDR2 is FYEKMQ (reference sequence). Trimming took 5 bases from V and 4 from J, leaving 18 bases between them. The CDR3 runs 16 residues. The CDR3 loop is CASSPEGLALYNEQFF. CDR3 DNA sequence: TGTGCCAGCAGCCCCGAGGGGCTAGCGCTATACAATGAGCAGTTCTTC. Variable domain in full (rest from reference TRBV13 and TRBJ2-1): AAGVIQSPRHLIKEKRETATLKCYPIPRHDTVYWYQQGPGQDPQFLISFYEKMQSDKGSIPDRFSAQQFSDYHSELNMSSLELGDSALYFCASSPEGLALYNEQFFGPGTRLTVL.

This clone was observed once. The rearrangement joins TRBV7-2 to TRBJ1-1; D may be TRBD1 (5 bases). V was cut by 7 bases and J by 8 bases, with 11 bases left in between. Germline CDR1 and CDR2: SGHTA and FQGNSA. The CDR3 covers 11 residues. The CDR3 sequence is CASISQAEAFF. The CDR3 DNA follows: TGTGCCAGCATATCACAGGCGGAAGCTTTCTTT.

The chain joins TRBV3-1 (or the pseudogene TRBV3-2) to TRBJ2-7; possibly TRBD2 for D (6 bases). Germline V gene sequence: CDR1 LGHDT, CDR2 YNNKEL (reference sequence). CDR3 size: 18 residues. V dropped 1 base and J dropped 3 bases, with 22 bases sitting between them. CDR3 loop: CASSQGGFRRGAVYEQYF. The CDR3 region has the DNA TGTGCCAGCAGCCAAGGGGGGTTTCGGCGGGGAGCCGTCTACGAGCAGTACTTC.

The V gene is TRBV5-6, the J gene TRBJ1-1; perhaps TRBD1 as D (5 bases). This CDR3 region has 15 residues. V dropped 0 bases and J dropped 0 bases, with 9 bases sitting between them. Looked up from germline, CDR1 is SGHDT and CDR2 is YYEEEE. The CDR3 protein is CASSLGGFMNTEAFF. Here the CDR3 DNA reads TGTGCCAGCAGCTTGGGGGGCTTCATGAACACTGAAGCTTTCTTT.

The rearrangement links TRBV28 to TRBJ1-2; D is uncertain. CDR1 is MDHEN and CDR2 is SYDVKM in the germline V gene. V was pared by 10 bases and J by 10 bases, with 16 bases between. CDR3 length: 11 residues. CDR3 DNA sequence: TGTGCCACCCCGAGATCTGATGTCTACACCTTC. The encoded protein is CATPRSDVYTF.

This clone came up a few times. For the CDR3, the DNA is TGTGCCAGCACCACCGATCGGGGTAGGGTCGGCACCGGGGAGCTGTTTTTT. This sequence encodes CASTTDRGRVGTGELFF. The chain couples TRBV7-9 to TRBJ2-2; D is perhaps TRBD2 (5 bases). V gave up 7 bases and J gave up 4 bases, with 22 bases separating them. This CDR3 spans 17 amino acids. The germline V gene encodes CDR1 SEHNR and CDR2 FQNEAQ (reference sequence).

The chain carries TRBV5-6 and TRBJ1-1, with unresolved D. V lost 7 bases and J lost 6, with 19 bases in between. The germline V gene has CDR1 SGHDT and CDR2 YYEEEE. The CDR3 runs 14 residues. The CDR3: CASGWYHSYAEAFF. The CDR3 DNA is TGTGCCAGCGGTTGGTACCACAGTTATGCTGAAGCTTTCTTT.

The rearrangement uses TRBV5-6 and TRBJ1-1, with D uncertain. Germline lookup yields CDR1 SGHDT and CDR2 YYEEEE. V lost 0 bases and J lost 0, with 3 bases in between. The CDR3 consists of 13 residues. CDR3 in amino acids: CASSLGLNTEAFF. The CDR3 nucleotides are TGTGCCAGCAGCTTGGGACTGAACACTGAAGCTTTCTTT.

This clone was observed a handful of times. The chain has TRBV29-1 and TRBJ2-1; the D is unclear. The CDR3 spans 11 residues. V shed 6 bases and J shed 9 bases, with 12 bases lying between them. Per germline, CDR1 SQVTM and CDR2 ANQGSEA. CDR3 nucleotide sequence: TGCAGCGTCGCCTACTCGGGTGAGCAGTTCTTC. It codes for CSVAYSGEQFF.

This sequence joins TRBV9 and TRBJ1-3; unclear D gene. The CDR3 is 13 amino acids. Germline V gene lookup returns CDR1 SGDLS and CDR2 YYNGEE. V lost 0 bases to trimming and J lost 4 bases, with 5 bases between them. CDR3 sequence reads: CASSVDWGNTIYF. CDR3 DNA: TGTGCCAGCAGCGTAGACTGGGGAAACACCATATATTTT.

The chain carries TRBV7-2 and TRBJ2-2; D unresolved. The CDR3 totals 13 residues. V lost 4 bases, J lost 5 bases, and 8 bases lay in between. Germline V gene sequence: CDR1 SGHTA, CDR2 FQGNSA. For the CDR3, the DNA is TGTGCCAGCAGCTCGAGTATGACCGGGGAGCTGTTTTTT. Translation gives CASSSSMTGELFF.

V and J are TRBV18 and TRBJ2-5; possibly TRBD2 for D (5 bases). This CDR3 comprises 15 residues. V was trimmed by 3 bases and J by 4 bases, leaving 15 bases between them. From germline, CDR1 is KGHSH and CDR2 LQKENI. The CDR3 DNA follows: TGTGCCAGCTCACCCCCCGGGCGGGTTGGAGAGACCCAGTACTTC. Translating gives CASSPPGRVGETQYF.

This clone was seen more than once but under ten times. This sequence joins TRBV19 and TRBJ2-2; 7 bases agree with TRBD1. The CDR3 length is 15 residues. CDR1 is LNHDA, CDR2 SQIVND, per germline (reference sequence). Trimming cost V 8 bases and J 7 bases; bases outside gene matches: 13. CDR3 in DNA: TGTGCCAGTCGAACCACCGGGACAGAACACGGGGAGCTGTTTTTT. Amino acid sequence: CASRTTGTEHGELFF.

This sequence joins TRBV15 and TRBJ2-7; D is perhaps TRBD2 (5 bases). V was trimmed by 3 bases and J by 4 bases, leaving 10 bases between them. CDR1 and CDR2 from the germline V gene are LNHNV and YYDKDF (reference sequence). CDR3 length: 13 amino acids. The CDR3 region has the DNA TGTGCCACCAGCAGCGGGATGGAGTACGAGCAGTACTTC. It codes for CATSSGMEYEQYF.

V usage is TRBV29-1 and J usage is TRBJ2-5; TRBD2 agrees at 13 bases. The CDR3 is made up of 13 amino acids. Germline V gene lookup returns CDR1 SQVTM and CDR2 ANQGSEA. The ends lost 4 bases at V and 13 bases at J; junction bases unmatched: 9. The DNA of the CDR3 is TGCAGCGTTGGAGGACTAGCGGGGGCCAACGGGTACTTC. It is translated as CSVGGLAGANGYF.

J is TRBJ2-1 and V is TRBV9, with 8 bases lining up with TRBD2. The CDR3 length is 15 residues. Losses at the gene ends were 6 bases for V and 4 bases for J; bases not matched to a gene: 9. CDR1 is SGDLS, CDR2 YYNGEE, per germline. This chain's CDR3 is CASTREGGGYNEQFF. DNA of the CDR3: TGTGCCAGCACTCGGGAGGGAGGGGGTTACAATGAGCAGTTCTTC.

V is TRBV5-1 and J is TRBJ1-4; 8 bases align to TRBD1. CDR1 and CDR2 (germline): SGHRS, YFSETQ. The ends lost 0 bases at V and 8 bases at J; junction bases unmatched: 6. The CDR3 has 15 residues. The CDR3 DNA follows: TGCGCCAGCAGCTTGGCCGGGACAGGAGACGAAAAACTGTTTTTT. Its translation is CASSLAGTGDEKLFF.

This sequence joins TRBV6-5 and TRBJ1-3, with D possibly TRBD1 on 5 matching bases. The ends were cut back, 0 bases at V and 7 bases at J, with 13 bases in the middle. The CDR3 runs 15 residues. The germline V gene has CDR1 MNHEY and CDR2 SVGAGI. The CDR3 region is CASSYSSRVENTIYF. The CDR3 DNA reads TGTGCCAGCAGTTACTCGTCCAGGGTTGAGAACACCATATATTTT.

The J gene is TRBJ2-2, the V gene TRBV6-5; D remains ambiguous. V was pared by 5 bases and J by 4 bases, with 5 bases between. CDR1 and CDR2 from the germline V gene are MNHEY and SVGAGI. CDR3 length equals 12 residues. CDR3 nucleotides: TGTGCCAGCAGTCAACCCACCGGGGAGCTGTTTTTT. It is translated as CASSQPTGELFF.

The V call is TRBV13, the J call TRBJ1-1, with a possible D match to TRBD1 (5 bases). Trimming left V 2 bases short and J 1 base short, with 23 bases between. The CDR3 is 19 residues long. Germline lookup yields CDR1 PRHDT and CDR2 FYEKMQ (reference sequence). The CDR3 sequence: CASSLQGWGRAFGNTEAFF. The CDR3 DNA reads TGTGCCAGCAGCTTACAGGGTTGGGGCAGGGCTTTTGGGAACACTGAAGCTTTCTTT.

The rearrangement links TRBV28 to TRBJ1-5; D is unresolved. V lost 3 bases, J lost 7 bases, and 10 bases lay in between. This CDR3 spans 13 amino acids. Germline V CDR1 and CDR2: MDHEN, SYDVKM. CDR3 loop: CASSFVAGQPQHF. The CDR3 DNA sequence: TGTGCCAGCAGTTTCGTGGCCGGACAGCCCCAGCATTTT.

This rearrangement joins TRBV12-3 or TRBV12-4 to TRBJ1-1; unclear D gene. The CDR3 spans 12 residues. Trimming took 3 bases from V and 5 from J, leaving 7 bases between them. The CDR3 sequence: CASSFQQTEAFF. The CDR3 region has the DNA TGTGCCAGCAGTTTCCAGCAGACTGAAGCTTTCTTT.

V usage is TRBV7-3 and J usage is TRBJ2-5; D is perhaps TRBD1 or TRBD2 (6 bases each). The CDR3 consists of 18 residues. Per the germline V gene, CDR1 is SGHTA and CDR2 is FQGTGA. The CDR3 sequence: CASGPVSPDPRSGATQYF. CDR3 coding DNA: TGTGCTTCCGGCCCCGTTAGTCCCGATCCCAGGTCGGGGGCGACCCAGTACTTC.

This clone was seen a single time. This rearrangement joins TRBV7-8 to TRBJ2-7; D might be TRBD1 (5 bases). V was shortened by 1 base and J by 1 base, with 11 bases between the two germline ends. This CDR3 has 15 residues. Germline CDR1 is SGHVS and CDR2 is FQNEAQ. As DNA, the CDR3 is TGTGCCAGCAGCTTAGGACAGTCCAGTTCCTACGAGCAGTACTTC. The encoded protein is CASSLGQSSSYEQYF.